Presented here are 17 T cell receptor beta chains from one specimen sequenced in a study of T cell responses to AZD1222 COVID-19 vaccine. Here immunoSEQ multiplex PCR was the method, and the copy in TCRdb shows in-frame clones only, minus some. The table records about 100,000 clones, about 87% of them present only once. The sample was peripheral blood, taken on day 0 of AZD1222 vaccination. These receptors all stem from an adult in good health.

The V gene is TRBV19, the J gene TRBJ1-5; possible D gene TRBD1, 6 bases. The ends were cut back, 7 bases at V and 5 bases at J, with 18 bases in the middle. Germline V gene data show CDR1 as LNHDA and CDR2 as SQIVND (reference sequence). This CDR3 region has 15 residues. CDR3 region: CASKEPRYRDQPQHF. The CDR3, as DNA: TGTGCCAGTAAGGAGCCCCGCTACAGGGATCAGCCCCAGCATTTT.

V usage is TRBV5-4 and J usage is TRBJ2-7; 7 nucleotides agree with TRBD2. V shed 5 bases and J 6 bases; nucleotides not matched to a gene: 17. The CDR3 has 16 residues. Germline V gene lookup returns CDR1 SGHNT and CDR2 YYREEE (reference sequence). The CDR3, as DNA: TGTGCCAGCAGGGGAGAGCGGGACCCTTCCCAATCCGAGCAGTACTTC. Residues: CASRGERDPSQSEQYF.

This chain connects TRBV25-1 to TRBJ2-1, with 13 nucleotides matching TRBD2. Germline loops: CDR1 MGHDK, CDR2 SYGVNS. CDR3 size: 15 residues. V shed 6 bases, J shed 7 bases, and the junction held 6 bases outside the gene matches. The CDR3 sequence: CASRKTSGGANEQFF. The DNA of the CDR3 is TGTGCCAGCAGGAAAACTAGCGGGGGGGCAAATGAGCAGTTCTTC.

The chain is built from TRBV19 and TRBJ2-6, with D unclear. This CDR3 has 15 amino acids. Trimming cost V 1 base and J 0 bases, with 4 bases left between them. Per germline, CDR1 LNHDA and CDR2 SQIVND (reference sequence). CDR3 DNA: TGTGCCAGTAGTATAGGTGGCTCTGGGGCCAACGTCCTGACTTTC. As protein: CASSIGGSGANVLTF.

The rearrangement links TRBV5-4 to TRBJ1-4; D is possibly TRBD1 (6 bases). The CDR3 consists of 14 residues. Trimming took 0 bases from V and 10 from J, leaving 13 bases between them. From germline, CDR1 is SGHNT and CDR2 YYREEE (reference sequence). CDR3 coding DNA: TGTGCCAGCAGCTTGGGAGGGGGGCGCAGAAAACTGTTTTTT. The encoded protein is CASSLGGGRRKLFF.

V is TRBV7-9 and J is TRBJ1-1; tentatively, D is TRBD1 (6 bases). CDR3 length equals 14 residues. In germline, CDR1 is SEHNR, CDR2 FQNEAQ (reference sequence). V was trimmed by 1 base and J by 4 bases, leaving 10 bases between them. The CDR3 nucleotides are TGTGCCAGCAGCTTAGGCACAGGGAGCACTGAAGCTTTCTTT. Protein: CASSLGTGSTEAFF.

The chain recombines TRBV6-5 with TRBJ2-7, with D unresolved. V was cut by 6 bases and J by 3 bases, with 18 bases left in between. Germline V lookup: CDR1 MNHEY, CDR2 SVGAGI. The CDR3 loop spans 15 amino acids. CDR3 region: CASRRPKLDRYEQYF. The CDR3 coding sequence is TGTGCCAGCAGGCGACCTAAGCTGGACCGCTACGAGCAGTACTTC.

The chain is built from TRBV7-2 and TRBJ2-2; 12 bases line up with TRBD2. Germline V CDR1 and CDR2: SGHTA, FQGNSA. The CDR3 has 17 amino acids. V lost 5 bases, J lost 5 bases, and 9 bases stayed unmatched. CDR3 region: CASSPPTSGRRTGELFF. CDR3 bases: TGTGCCAGCAGCCCACCAACTAGCGGGAGGCGTACCGGGGAGCTGTTTTTT. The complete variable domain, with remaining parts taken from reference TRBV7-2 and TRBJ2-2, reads GAGVSQSPSNKVTEKGKDVELRCDPISGHTALYWYRQSLGQGLEFLIYFQGNSAPDKSGLPSDRFSAERTGGSVSTLTIQRTQQEDSAVYLCASSPPTSGRRTGELFFGEGSRLTVL.

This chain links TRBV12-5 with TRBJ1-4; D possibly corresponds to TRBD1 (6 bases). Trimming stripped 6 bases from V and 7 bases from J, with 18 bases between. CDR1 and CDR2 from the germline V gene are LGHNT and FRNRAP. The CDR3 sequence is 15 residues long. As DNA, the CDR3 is TGTGCTAGTGGAACAGGGATAGCGTTTTCTGAAAAACTGTTTTTT. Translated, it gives CASGTGIAFSEKLFF.

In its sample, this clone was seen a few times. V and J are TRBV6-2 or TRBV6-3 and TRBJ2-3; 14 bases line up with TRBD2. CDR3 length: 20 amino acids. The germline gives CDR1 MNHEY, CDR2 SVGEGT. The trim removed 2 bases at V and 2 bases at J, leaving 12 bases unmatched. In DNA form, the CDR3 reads TGTGCCAGCAGTTACCGAAGGGGACTAGCGGGAGCCCTATCCACAGATACGCAGTATTTT. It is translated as CASSYRRGLAGALSTDTQYF.

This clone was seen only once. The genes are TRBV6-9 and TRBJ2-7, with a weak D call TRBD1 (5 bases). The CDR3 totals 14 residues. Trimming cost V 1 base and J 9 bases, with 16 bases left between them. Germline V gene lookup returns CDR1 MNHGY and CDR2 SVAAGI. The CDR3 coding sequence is TGTGCCAGCAGTTATTACTTAGGGGTAGTGAGGCAGTACTTC. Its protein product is CASSYYLGVVRQYF.

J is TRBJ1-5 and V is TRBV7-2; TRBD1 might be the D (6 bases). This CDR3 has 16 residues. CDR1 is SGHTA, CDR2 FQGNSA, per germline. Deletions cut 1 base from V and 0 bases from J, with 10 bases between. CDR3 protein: CASSLVGGRSNQPQHF. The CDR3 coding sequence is TGTGCCAGCAGCTTAGTGGGGGGCCGTAGCAATCAGCCCCAGCATTTT.

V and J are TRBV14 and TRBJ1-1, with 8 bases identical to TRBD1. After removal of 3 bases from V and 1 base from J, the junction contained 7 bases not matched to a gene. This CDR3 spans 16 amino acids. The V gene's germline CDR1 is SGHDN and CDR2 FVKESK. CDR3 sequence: CASSHLQGAGNTEAFF. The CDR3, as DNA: TGTGCCAGCAGCCACCTCCAGGGGGCCGGGAACACTGAAGCTTTCTTT. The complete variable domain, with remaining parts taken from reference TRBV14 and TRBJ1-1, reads EAGVTQFPSHSVIEKGQTVTLRCDPISGHDNLYWYRRVMGKEIKFLLHFVKESKQDESGMPNNRFLAERTGGTYSTLKVQPAELEDSGVYFCASSHLQGAGNTEAFFGQGTRLTVV.

The CDR3 loop is CASSRTGAYGYTF. DNA of the CDR3: TGTGCCAGCAGTAGGACAGGGGCCTATGGCTACACCTTC. This chain links TRBV6-4 with TRBJ1-2; TRBD1 agrees at 9 bases. The CDR3 totals 13 residues. The germline gives CDR1 MRHNA, CDR2 SNTAGT. The trim removed 5 bases at V and 4 bases at J, leaving 2 bases unmatched.

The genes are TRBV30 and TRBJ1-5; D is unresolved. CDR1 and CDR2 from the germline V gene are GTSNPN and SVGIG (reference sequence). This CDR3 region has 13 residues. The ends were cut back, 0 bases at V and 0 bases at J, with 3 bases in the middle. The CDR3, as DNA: TGTGCCTGGAGTGTTTATAGCAATCAGCCCCAGCATTTT. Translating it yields CAWSVYSNQPQHF.

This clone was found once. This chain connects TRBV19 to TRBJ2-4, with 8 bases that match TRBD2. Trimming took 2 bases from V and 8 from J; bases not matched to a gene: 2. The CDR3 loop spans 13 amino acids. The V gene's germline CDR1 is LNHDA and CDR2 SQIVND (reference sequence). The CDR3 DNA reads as TGTGCCAGTAGTATACTCGGGGGGGACATTCAGTACTTC. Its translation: CASSILGGDIQYF.

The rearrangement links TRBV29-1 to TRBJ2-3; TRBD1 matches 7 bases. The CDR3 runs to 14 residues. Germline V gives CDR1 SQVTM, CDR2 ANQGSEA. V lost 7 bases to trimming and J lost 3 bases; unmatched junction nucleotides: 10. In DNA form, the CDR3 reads TGCAGCGCTGGCTTGAGGACAGGAACAGATACGCAGTATTTT. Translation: CSAGLRTGTDTQYF.